A single sample gave rise to the 25 T cell receptor beta chains below, sequenced in a study of CD8+ T cells in alopecia areata. cDNA prepared by RNA extraction and subsequent reverse transcription served as the template for sequencing. The assay was immunoSEQ multiplex PCR, and TCRdb's table has in-frame clones only and misses some. The sample contains about 190,000 clones, roughly three fifths of which appear only once. The treatment was: oral pan-JAK inhibitor, 5-10 mg twice daily. The sample was CD4+ T cells sorted from blood, taken at week 4, from a patient treated with tofacitinib. The source is a human donor with alopecia areata.

The V gene is TRBV11-2, the J gene TRBJ2-2; 8 bases match TRBD2. Trimming at V came to 5 bases and at J to 6 bases, leaving 11 bases not matched to a gene. CDR1 is SGHAT and CDR2 is FQNNGV in the germline V gene. The CDR3 has 16 amino acids. In nucleotides, the CDR3 is TGTGCCAGCAGCCTTCTCAGCGGGAGAAGGGCCGGGGAGCTGTTTTTT. Its protein is CASSLLSGRRAGELFF. The variable domain in full, completed from reference TRBV11-2 and TRBJ2-2, reads EAGVAQSPRYKIIEKRQSVAFWCNPISGHATLYWYQQILGQGPKLLIQFQNNGVVDDSQLPKDRFSAERLKGVDSTLKIQPAKLEDSAVYLCASSLLSGRRAGELFFGEGSRLTVL.

This clone was counted a single time. The chain combines TRBV5-4 with TRBJ2-3; 13 nucleotides align to TRBD2. In germline, CDR1 is SGHNT, CDR2 YYREEE (reference sequence). The CDR3 has 16 residues. V dropped 5 bases and J dropped 2; count of bases not matched to a gene: 5. CDR3: CASRQGTSGTTDTQYF. The CDR3 DNA is TGTGCCAGCAGACAGGGGACTAGCGGGACCACAGATACGCAGTATTTT.

This clone occurred a few times. The chain carries TRBV7-2 and TRBJ2-4; D gene unclear. CDR1 is SGHTA, CDR2 FQGNSA, per germline. The V gene lost 7 bases and the J gene lost 0 bases, with 19 bases spanning the gap. CDR3 size: 17 residues. The CDR3 region is CASIPPGSLKAKNIQYF. CDR3 DNA sequence: TGTGCCAGCATCCCTCCCGGTAGCCTTAAAGCCAAAAACATTCAGTACTTC. The variable domain in full, with the rest retrieved from reference TRBV7-2 and TRBJ2-4, is GAGVSQSPSNKVTEKGKDVELRCDPISGHTALYWYRQSLGQGLEFLIYFQGNSAPDKSGLPSDRFSAERTGGSVSTLTIQRTQQEDSAVYLCASIPPGSLKAKNIQYFGAGTRLSVL.

The chain recombines TRBV5-1 with TRBJ1-1; the D is unclear. V was trimmed by 0 bases and J by 3 bases, leaving 9 bases between them. The CDR3 contains 14 residues. Germline V gene data show CDR1 as SGHRS and CDR2 as YFSETQ. CDR3 protein: CASSLDTGYTEAFF. The CDR3 DNA sequence: TGCGCCAGCAGCTTGGATACCGGATACACTGAAGCTTTCTTT.

The chain employs TRBV4-1 and TRBJ2-5; possibly TRBD1 for D (5 bases). Germline CDR1 reads MGHRA; CDR2 reads YSYEKL. This CDR3 region has 13 residues. Trimming shortened V by 0 bases and J by 5 bases, and 7 bases separated the two germline ends. CDR3: CASSQDPGETQYF. DNA of the CDR3: TGCGCCAGCAGCCAAGATCCAGGGGAGACCCAGTACTTC.

The chain uses TRBV10-3 and TRBJ2-1, with 16 bases that match TRBD2. This CDR3 is built from 16 residues. Germline CDR1 reads ENHRY; CDR2 reads SYGVKD. V gave up 6 bases and J gave up 7 bases; unmatched junction bases: 6. Here the CDR3 reads CAISPGLAGGGNEQFF. Written as DNA, the CDR3 is TGTGCCATCAGCCCGGGACTAGCGGGAGGGGGTAATGAGCAGTTCTTC.

The chain recombines TRBV7-2 with TRBJ2-1; D is unclear. The CDR3 has 11 amino acids. CDR1 SGHTA and CDR2 FQGNSA come from the germline V gene. V lost 4 bases and J lost 8, with 6 bases in between. The CDR3 nucleotides are TGTGCCAGCAGCTGGGGTCATGAGCAGTTCTTC. Its protein product is CASSWGHEQFF. Based on the CDR3 plus reference TRBV7-2 and TRBJ2-1, the full variable domain is GAGVSQSPSNKVTEKGKDVELRCDPISGHTALYWYRQSLGQGLEFLIYFQGNSAPDKSGLPSDRFSAERTGGSVSTLTIQRTQQEDSAVYLCASSWGHEQFFGPGTRLTVL.

This rearrangement joins TRBV6-1 to TRBJ2-1; 10 bases match TRBD2. The CDR3 totals 16 residues. Germline CDR1 reads MNHNS; CDR2 reads SASEGT. J lost 8 bases, V lost 4 bases, and 11 bases had no gene match. The CDR3 loop reads CASSAGTSVLMDEQFF. CDR3 DNA: TGTGCCAGCAGTGCCGGGACTAGCGTTTTGATGGATGAGCAGTTCTTC.

The gene calls are TRBV29-1 and TRBJ2-1; 7 nucleotides line up with TRBD1. Germline V CDR1 and CDR2: SQVTM, ANQGSEA. The junction had 6 bases not matched to a gene; V was cut back by 4 bases and J by 6 bases. The CDR3 is 13 amino acids. The CDR3 loop is CSVGQGRINEQFF. Written as DNA, the CDR3 is TGCAGCGTTGGACAGGGACGGATCAATGAGCAGTTCTTC.

This clone appeared many times. The chain couples TRBV5-1 to TRBJ2-5; weak D call: TRBD1 (5 bases). Germline CDR1 and CDR2: SGHRS and YFSETQ. V shed 9 bases and J shed 5 bases, with 20 bases lying between them. This CDR3 is 14 amino acids long. DNA for the CDR3: TGCGCCACCAGGTCGGACAACCACCGGGAGACCCAGTACTTC. This codes for CATRSDNHRETQYF.

V and J are TRBV9 and TRBJ2-3; D is undetermined. CDR3 length equals 13 residues. CDR1 SGDLS and CDR2 YYNGEE come from the germline V gene. Trimming took 4 bases from V and 2 from J, leaving 8 bases between them. The CDR3 spells CASSPTSTDTQYF. CDR3 DNA sequence: TGTGCCAGCAGCCCAACCTCCACAGATACGCAGTATTTT.

Ten or more counts support this clone. Additional DNA sequences in this sample encode the identical CDR3. V gene TRBV28 combines with J gene TRBJ2-1; the D is unclear. Germline values: CDR1 MDHEN, CDR2 SYDVKM. The V end lost 8 bases, the J end lost 4 bases, and 3 bases lay between the germline ends. The CDR3 sequence is 10 residues long. The CDR3 nucleotides read TGTGCCAGCTCGTACAATGAGCAGTTCTTC. Amino acids: CASSYNEQFF.

This chain links TRBV6-5 with TRBJ1-5, with D maybe TRBD1 (5 bases). The germline V gene has CDR1 MNHEY and CDR2 SVGAGI. The CDR3 consists of 14 residues. Trimming pared 6 bases from V and 4 bases from J, leaving 13 bases between. This CDR3 reads CASSYGGGNQPQHF. Here the CDR3 DNA reads TGTGCCAGCAGCTACGGCGGGGGAAATCAGCCCCAGCATTTT.

The rearrangement links TRBV5-1 to TRBJ2-1; D is possibly TRBD2 (6 bases). The CDR3 spans 14 residues. V was shortened by 5 bases and J by 10 bases, with 19 bases between the two germline ends. Germline V gives CDR1 SGHRS, CDR2 YFSETQ. CDR3 protein: CASRYLGSGDEQFF. The CDR3 DNA sequence: TGCGCCAGCAGGTATCTCGGTTCGGGGGACGAGCAGTTCTTC.

Only a few counts were recorded for this clone. The chain employs TRBV28 and TRBJ1-1, with D hard to call. The CDR3 totals 12 residues. Germline CDR1 reads MDHEN; CDR2 reads SYDVKM. Trimming removed 2 bases from V and 4 bases from J, with 5 bases in between. The CDR3: CASSLLSTEAFF. The CDR3 DNA is TGTGCCAGCAGTTTACTGAGCACTGAAGCTTTCTTT. The variable domain in full, completed from reference TRBV28 and TRBJ1-1, reads DVKVTQSSRYLVKRTGEKVFLECVQDMDHENMFWYRQDPGLGLRLIYFSYDVKMKEKGDIPEGYSVSREKKERFSLILESASTNQTSMYLCASSLLSTEAFFGQGTRLTVV.

The chain uses TRBV5-5 and TRBJ2-3; D ambiguous. CDR1 and CDR2 from the germline V gene are SGHKS and YYEKEE (reference sequence). CDR3 length: 14 amino acids. Between the trimmed V and J ends, which lost 0 bases and 1 base, there was a span of 6 bases. CDR3 DNA: TGTGCCAGCAGCTTGGATGGGGGCACAGATACGCAGTATTTT. It yields the protein CASSLDGGTDTQYF. Variable domain in full (rest from reference TRBV5-5 and TRBJ2-3): DAGVTQSPTHLIKTRGQQVTLRCSPISGHKSVSWYQQVLGQGPQFIFQYYEKEERGRGNFPDRFSARQFPNYSSELNVNALLLGDSALYLCASSLDGGTDTQYFGPGTRLTVL.

This chain joins TRBV5-1 and TRBJ2-1; D is unclear. This CDR3 has 13 amino acids. Germline V gene data show CDR1 as SGHRS and CDR2 as YFSETQ. The V gene lost 1 base and the J gene lost 7 bases, with 9 bases spanning the gap. The CDR3 region is CASSLPRRNEQFF. DNA of the CDR3: TGCGCCAGCAGCTTGCCCCGCAGGAATGAGCAGTTCTTC.

The rearrangement uses TRBV5-6 and TRBJ2-7, with no clear D. V dropped 3 bases and J dropped 5 bases, with 12 bases sitting between them. The CDR3 is 13 amino acids. Germline V gene lookup returns CDR1 SGHDT and CDR2 YYEEEE. The CDR3 is CASSWPGGHEQYF. In nucleotides, the CDR3 is TGTGCCAGCAGCTGGCCTGGCGGCCACGAGCAGTACTTC.

This clone was seen only a few times. J is TRBJ1-3 and V is TRBV29-1; D might be TRBD1 (6 bases). The length of the CDR3 is 14 residues. Germline-derived CDR1 and CDR2 are SQVTM and ANQGSEA. The germline V and J ends were trimmed by 4 bases and 6 bases, with 16 bases remaining between them. CDR3 nucleotides: TGCAGCGTTGTCGTTTTGGGGGCTTTAAACACCATATATTTT. It yields the protein CSVVVLGALNTIYF.

The genes are TRBV30 and TRBJ2-1; D ambiguous. Germline loops: CDR1 GTSNPN, CDR2 SVGIG (reference sequence). Trimming stripped 8 bases from V and 9 bases from J, with 14 bases between. The CDR3 contains 11 residues. Written as DNA, the CDR3 is TGTGCCGCCGGGCCGAGAATTGAGCAGTTCTTC. As protein: CAAGPRIEQFF.

The chain joins TRBV5-1 to TRBJ1-1; the match to TRBD1 covers 7 bases. CDR1 SGHRS and CDR2 YFSETQ come from the germline V gene. The V gene end was trimmed by 1 base and the J gene end by 1 base; junction bases not matched to a gene: 7. This CDR3 has 16 amino acids. The CDR3 DNA is TGCGCCAGCAGCTTGCGACAGGGCCAGGGGAACACTGAAGCTTTCTTT. It is translated as CASSLRQGQGNTEAFF.

This clone was seen a single time. This chain links TRBV25-1 with TRBJ1-2, with 7 bases identical to TRBD1. Germline CDR1 is MGHDK and CDR2 is SYGVNS. J lost 5 bases, V lost 2 bases, and 5 bases had no gene match. The length of the CDR3 is 14 residues. The CDR3 nucleotides are TGTGCCAGCAGTGAAATTACAGGGGATTATGGCTACACCTTC. Protein: CASSEITGDYGYTF.

This sequence joins TRBV18 and TRBJ1-1, with 7 bases matching TRBD1. Germline lookup yields CDR1 KGHSH and CDR2 LQKENI. Germline trimming cut 2 bases from V and 3 bases from J; bases unmatched to any gene: 3. CDR3 length: 14 amino acids. DNA of the CDR3: TGTGCCAGCTCACCATCCAGGGGGGACACTGAAGCTTTCTTT. Translated, it gives CASSPSRGDTEAFF.

V usage is TRBV7-8 and J usage is TRBJ1-5, with unresolved D. The CDR3 consists of 15 residues. Germline CDR1 reads SGHVS; CDR2 reads FQNEAQ. V was trimmed by 1 base and J by 7 bases, leaving 14 bases between them. The CDR3 DNA follows: TGTGCCAGCAGCTTAGAGGCGAATCCGGGGCAGCCCCAGCATTTT. Encoded protein: CASSLEANPGQPQHF.

The chain joins TRBV2 to TRBJ2-1; 10 bases line up with TRBD2. J lost 9 bases, V lost 7 bases, and 6 bases had no gene match. The germline V gene has CDR1 SNHLY and CDR2 FYNNEI. This CDR3 comprises 13 residues. CDR3 region: CASTSGRLGEQFF. The CDR3 coding sequence is TGTGCCAGCACTAGCGGGAGATTGGGTGAGCAGTTCTTC.